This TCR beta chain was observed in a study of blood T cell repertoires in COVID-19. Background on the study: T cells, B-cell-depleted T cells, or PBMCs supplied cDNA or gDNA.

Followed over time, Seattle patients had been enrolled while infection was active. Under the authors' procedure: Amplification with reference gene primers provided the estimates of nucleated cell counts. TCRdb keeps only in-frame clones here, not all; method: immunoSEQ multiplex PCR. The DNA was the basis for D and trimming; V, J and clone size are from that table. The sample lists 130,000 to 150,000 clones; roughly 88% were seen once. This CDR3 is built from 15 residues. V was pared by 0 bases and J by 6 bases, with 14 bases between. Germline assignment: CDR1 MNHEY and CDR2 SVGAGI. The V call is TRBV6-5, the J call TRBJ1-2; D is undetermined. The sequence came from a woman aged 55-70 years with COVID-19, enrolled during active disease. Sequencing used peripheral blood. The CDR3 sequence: CASSYSSVPGDGYTF. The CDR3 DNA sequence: TGTGCCAGCAGTTACTCGAGTGTCCCGGGAGATGGCTACACCTTC.